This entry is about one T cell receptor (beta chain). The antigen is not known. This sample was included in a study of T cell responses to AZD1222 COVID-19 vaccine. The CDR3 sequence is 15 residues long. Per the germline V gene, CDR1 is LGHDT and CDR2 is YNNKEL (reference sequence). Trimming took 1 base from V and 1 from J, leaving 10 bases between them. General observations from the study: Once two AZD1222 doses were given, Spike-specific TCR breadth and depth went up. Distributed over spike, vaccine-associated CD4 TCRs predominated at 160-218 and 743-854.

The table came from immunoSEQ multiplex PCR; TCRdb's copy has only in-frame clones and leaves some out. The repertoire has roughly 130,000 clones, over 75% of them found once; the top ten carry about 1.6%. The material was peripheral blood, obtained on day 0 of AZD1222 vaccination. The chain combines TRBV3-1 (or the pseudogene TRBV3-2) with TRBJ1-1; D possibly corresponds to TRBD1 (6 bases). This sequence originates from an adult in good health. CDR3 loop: CASSQGTGQNTEAFF. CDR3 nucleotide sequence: TGTGCCAGCAGCCAAGGAACGGGACAGAACACTGAAGCTTTCTTT.